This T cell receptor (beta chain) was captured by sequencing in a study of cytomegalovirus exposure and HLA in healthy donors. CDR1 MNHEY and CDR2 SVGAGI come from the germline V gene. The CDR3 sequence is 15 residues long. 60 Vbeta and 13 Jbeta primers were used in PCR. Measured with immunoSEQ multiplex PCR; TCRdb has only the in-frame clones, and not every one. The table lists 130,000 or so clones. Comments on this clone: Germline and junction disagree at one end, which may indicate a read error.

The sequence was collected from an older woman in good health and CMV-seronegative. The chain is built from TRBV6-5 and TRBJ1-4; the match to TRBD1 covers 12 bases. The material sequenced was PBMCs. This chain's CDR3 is CASRQSGTGGGRLIF. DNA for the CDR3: TGTGCCAGCAGGCAGTCCGGGACAGGGGGCGGACGCCTAATATTT.